The rows below give T cell receptor beta chains drawn from one sample of a study of T cell responses to AZD1222 COVID-19 vaccine. Method: immunoSEQ multiplex PCR; TCRdb's copy keeps in-frame clones and lacks some. Among about 84,000 clones listed, approximately 90% were seen once. The material was peripheral blood, obtained on day 0 of AZD1222 vaccination. These receptors were obtained from an adult in good health. The CDR3 runs from the conserved cysteine through the conserved F or W.

V	J	CDR3
TRBV7-3	TRBJ2-2	CASSLGTSGMLTGELFF
TRBV4-1	TRBJ2-5	CASRRRVAGAQETQYF
TRBV7-8	TRBJ2-2	CASSLVDWGTGELFF
TRBV7-9	TRBJ1-1	CASSLPETNTEAFF
TRBV28	TRBJ1-2	CAVDGFAGTRYTF
TRBV4-1	TRBJ2-7	CASSQDGLAGASYEQYF
TRBV27	TRBJ2-5	CASRELAVQETQYF
TRBV20-1	TRBJ1-5	CSASLGRINQPQHF
TRBV7-2	TRBJ2-3	CASSLSGRAGTDTQYF
TRBV6-6	TRBJ1-3	CASRRGQNSGNTIYF
TRBV7-9	TRBJ2-2	CASQGQPNTGELFF
TRBV18	TRBJ2-7	CASLSGSGSTEQYF
TRBV2	TRBJ1-1	CASSEARQGTTEAFF
TRBV6-2/TRBV6-3	TRBJ2-1	CASSYSAGYNEQFF
TRBV4-1	TRBJ1-3	CASSRGQGPVSGGNTIYF
TRBV5-1	TRBJ2-7	CASSLARSYEQYF
TRBV2	TRBJ1-5	CASSPDRTVYSNQPQHF
TRBV7-2	TRBJ2-7	CASSDPGPAYEQYF
TRBV6-5	TRBJ1-1	CASSYGQGRTEAFF
TRBV7-9	TRBJ1-2	CASSRPDSNYGYTF
TRBV19	TRBJ2-1	CASRGTGGLSEQFF
TRBV29-1	TRBJ1-1	CSSRRTEAFF
TRBV4-1	TRBJ2-3	CASSQVGHGADTQYF
TRBV19	TRBJ1-1	CASSIGGQRGSTFF
TRBV11-2	TRBJ2-5	CASSPIGGGRGKTQYF
TRBV7-3	TRBJ1-6	CASSLDRANSPLHF
TRBV11-2	TRBJ2-1	CASSPGTGTFF
TRBV7-9	TRBJ1-3	CASSGGTGGNTIYF
TRBV5-1	TRBJ2-7	CASSLVGENEQYF
TRBV7-8	TRBJ1-3	CASSLGGIARNTIYF
TRBV28	TRBJ2-7	CASSGQGPSYEQYF